This is a list of T cell receptor beta chains from one sample in a study of blood T cell repertoires in COVID-19. The assay was immunoSEQ multiplex PCR, and TCRdb's table has in-frame clones only and misses some. This table has almost 350,000 clones, approximately 89% appearing once. Sequencing was performed on peripheral blood. The receptors shown here come from a woman in her sixties with COVID-19, enrolled during active disease. The CDR3 runs from the conserved cysteine through the conserved F or W. The order of the fields is J gene, D gene, V gene, clone size, CDR3 DNA, CDR3 protein. D genes are given only for firm matches. A clone size is listed for some rows: how often the clone was seen (once, few, many), or a class if it is expanded.

TRBJ2-7	.	TRBV10-2	.	TGCGCCAGCAGTGAGTCCGAGGGGGGGTGGACCTACGAGCAGTACTTC	CASSESEGGWTYEQYF
TRBJ1-2	.	TRBV18	.	TGTGCCAGCTCACCGAGAGGGACATCAGGAAACTATGGCTACACCTTC	CASSPRGTSGNYGYTF
TRBJ2-1	TRBD2	TRBV5-4	.	TGTGCCAGCAGCTCGCAGGCTAGCGGGGGGGCCGGGAATGAGCAGTTCTTC	CASSSQASGGAGNEQFF
TRBJ1-2	.	TRBV28	.	TGTGCCAGCACCACAGGGAACTATGGCTACACCTTC	CASTTGNYGYTF
TRBJ2-6	TRBD1	TRBV28	.	TGTGCCAGCAGTAAGACAGGGGCTGGGGCCAACGTCCTGACTTTC	CASSKTGAGANVLTF
TRBJ1-2	.	TRBV5-4	.	TGTGCCAGCAGCTTGGTGCTGGTCCCCATTGAGGGCTACACCTTC	CASSLVLVPIEGYTF
TRBJ1-5	.	TRBV11-3	.	TGTGCCAGCAGCTTAGATCGATACAGGACGGGCAATCAGCCCCAGCATTTT	CASSLDRYRTGNQPQHF
TRBJ1-2	.	TRBV6-5	.	TGTGCCAGCAGTTACTCAAACAGAAGCCCCTATGGCTACACCTTC	CASSYSNRSPYGYTF
TRBJ2-5	.	TRBV28	.	TGTGCCAGCACCCCTCACCGGGGAGGAGAGACCCAGTACTTC	CASTPHRGGETQYF
TRBJ1-4	.	TRBV5-1	once	TGCGCCAGCAGCTTTGGAGACAGGAATAATGAAAAACTGTTTTTT	CASSFGDRNNEKLFF
TRBJ2-7	.	TRBV11-2	.	TGTGCCAGCAGCTTAGGGTCAATGGGCAGGCTCTACGAGCAGTACTTC	CASSLGSMGRLYEQYF
TRBJ1-2	TRBD1	TRBV28	.	TGTGCCAGCAGTTTGTTGCTCGGACAGGTCGAGGGCACCTTC	CASSLLLGQVEGTF
TRBJ2-1	TRBD1	TRBV15	.	TGTGCCACCAGCAGAAGACAGACAGGGGGGGATGAGCAGTTCTTC	CATSRRQTGGDEQFF
TRBJ2-1	.	TRBV5-8	.	TGTGCCAGCAGCCGCGGGACTTTCCTCTACTACAATGAGCAGTTCTTC	CASSRGTFLYYNEQFF
TRBJ1-1	.	TRBV5-1	.	TGCGCCAGCAGCTTTTCGTCCAGGGTGAACACTGAAGCTTTCTTT	CASSFSSRVNTEAFF
TRBJ1-2	.	TRBV6-5	.	TGTGCCAGCAGCCCAACCACAGGGTCCCATGGCTACACCTTC	CASSPTTGSHGYTF
TRBJ2-7	TRBD2	TRBV3-1/TRBV3-2	.	TGTGCCAGCAGCCAACAGCGGGGGGGCCTCGAGCAGTACTTC	CASSQQRGGLEQYF
TRBJ1-1	TRBD1	TRBV18	.	TGTGCCAGCTCACCAAGGACAGGGCCCAACACTGAAGCTTTCTTT	CASSPRTGPNTEAFF
TRBJ1-3	.	TRBV5-1	.	TGCGCCAGCAGCTTGAATGGACAGCTGAGCTCTGGAAACACCATATATTTT	CASSLNGQLSSGNTIYF
TRBJ1-1	.	TRBV10-2	.	TGCGCCAGCAGCGCCTTTTCGGGAGGTAACACTGAAGCTTTCTTT	CASSAFSGGNTEAFF
TRBJ1-6	.	TRBV10-3	once	TGTGCCATCAGTGAGTTGCCGGGAGCTACGGATAATTCACCCCTCCACTTT	CAISELPGATDNSPLHF
TRBJ1-6	TRBD1	TRBV5-1	.	TGCGCCAGCCGGAATCCCGGGACAGGGAATTCACCCCTCCACTTT	CASRNPGTGNSPLHF
TRBJ2-2	.	TRBV5-1	few	TGCGCCAGCAGCTCAGGACAGAACACCGGGGAGCTGTTTTTT	CASSSGQNTGELFF
TRBJ2-1	TRBD1	TRBV5-1	.	TGCGCCAGCAGGGAAGGGACAGACAATGAGCAGTTCTTC	CASREGTDNEQFF
TRBJ2-1	.	TRBV5-1	.	TGCGCCAGCAGCTTGGGTGGCGGGGCGAGCTCCTACAATGAGCAGTTCTTC	CASSLGGGASSYNEQFF
TRBJ2-6	.	TRBV5-1	.	TGCGCCAGCAGGTTTTACTACTCTGGGGCCAACGTCCTGACTTTC	CASRFYYSGANVLTF
TRBJ2-3	TRBD2	TRBV29-1	.	TGCAGCGTGGGACCTAGCGGGGGGAGGACAGATACGCAGTATTTT	CSVGPSGGRTDTQYF
TRBJ1-5	.	TRBV5-1	.	TGCGCCAGCAGAAGACAGGAGGATCAGCCCCAGCATTTT	CASRRQEDQPQHF
TRBJ1-2	.	TRBV5-5	.	TGTGCCAGCAGCTCCTTCGGCAGGGCGTCTGTTTCAGGCTATGGCTACACCTTC	CASSSFGRASVSGYGYTF
TRBJ2-2	TRBD2	TRBV27	.	TGTGCCAGCAGCCCTAGGACTAGCGGGTCCGCCAACGGGGAGCTGTTTTTT	CASSPRTSGSANGELFF
TRBJ2-7	.	TRBV5-6	.	TGTGCCAGCAGCTTCTACGGGTACTCCTACGAGCAGTACTTC	CASSFYGYSYEQYF
TRBJ2-7	TRBD2	TRBV10-3	.	TGTGCCATCAGTGATTGGGGCGGGGGCTACGAGCAGTACTTC	CAISDWGGGYEQYF
TRBJ1-1	TRBD1	TRBV15	few	TGTGCCACCAGCAGAGATTCACAGGGGCATGAAGCTTTCTTT	CATSRDSQGHEAFF
TRBJ1-4	TRBD1	TRBV28	.	TGTGCCAGCAGTTTTTCAGGGGGCAACGAAAAACTGTTTTTT	CASSFSGGNEKLFF
TRBJ2-7	.	TRBV4-1	.	TGCGCCAGCAGCCAACTACTACCCGATTACGAGCAGTACTTC	CASSQLLPDYEQYF
TRBJ1-5	.	TRBV27	.	TGTGCCAGCAGATCACAGGGTATTAGCAATCAGCCCCAGCATTTT	CASRSQGISNQPQHF
TRBJ1-3	.	TRBV28	.	TGTGCCAGCAGTTTAATTGTCACTGGCTCTGGAAACACCATATATTTT	CASSLIVTGSGNTIYF
TRBJ1-2	TRBD1	TRBV5-1	.	TGCGCCAGCAGCTTGGGGGACAGGGCAACGGGAGGCTACACCTTC	CASSLGDRATGGYTF
TRBJ2-1	TRBD1	TRBV6-5	.	TGTGCCATACAAGCGGGGACAGGGTGGGGCAATGAGCAGTTCTTC	CAIQAGTGWGNEQFF
TRBJ2-1	TRBD1	TRBV5-1	.	TGCGCCAGCAGCGCGGACAGGGGGCGGGGGAATGAGCAGTTCTTC	CASSADRGRGNEQFF
TRBJ1-1	.	TRBV19	.	TGTGCCAGTAGCCGAGACAGGAACACTGAAGCTTTCTTT	CASSRDRNTEAFF
TRBJ1-1	TRBD1	TRBV2	.	TGTGCCAGCAGTGAAGCGCTTGCAGGGGGCGCAGGGCAAGCTTTCTTT	CASSEALAGGAGQAFF
TRBJ1-5	.	TRBV7-9	.	TGTGCCAGCAGCTTAGACGGGAATCAGCCCCAGCATTTT	CASSLDGNQPQHF